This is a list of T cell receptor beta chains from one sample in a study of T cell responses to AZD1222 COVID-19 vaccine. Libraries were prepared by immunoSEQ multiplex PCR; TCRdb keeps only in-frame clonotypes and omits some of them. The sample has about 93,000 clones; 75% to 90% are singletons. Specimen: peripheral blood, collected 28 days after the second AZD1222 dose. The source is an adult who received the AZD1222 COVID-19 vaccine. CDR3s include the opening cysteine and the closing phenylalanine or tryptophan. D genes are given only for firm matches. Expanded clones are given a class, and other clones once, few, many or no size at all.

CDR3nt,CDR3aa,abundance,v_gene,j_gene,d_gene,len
TGTGCCAGCAGCCGACTAGCGGGGCTTACCTACGAGCAGTACTTC,CASSRLAGLTYEQYF,NA,TRBV11-2,TRBJ2-7,TRBD2,15
TGTGCCAGCAGTCCTGCCCGGAATCGGTTCGATGGCTACACCTTC,CASSPARNRFDGYTF,once,TRBV27,TRBJ1-2,NA,15
TGTGCCACCAGTCTAGCGGGATCAGATACGCAGTATTTT,CATSLAGSDTQYF,NA,TRBV24-1,TRBJ2-3,TRBD2,13
TGTGCCAGCACCCGGCGGGCTAATTCACCCCTCCACTTT,CASTRRANSPLHF,NA,TRBV6-5,TRBJ1-6,NA,13
TGCGCCAGCAGCCAAGATGTGACAGATACGCAGTATTTT,CASSQDVTDTQYF,NA,TRBV4-3,TRBJ2-3,NA,13
TGTGCCAGTAGTATAGGGGGGAACACCGGGGAGCTGTTTTTT,CASSIGGNTGELFF,NA,TRBV19,TRBJ2-2,NA,14
TGTGCCAGCAGCGCCCGACAGGCTTCTAGCACAGATACGCAGTATTTT,CASSARQASSTDTQYF,NA,TRBV21-1,TRBJ2-3,NA,16
TGTGTTATGAACATCTGGGATAATGAAAAACTGTTTTTT,CVMNIWDNEKLFF,NA,TRBV30,TRBJ1-4,NA,13
TGTGCTAGTGGTTTGGTACAGGGGAACACTGAAGCTTTCTTT,CASGLVQGNTEAFF,NA,TRBV12-5,TRBJ1-1,NA,14
TGTGCCAGCAGCTTGGGGGACAGGTGGGGTGAAAAACTGTTTTTT,CASSLGDRWGEKLFF,NA,TRBV7-8,TRBJ1-4,TRBD1,15
TGTGCCAGCAGTGGGACAGGGGGTCAGCCCCAGCATTTT,CASSGTGGQPQHF,few,TRBV27,TRBJ1-5,TRBD1,13
TGTGCCAGCAGTTACTCAGGGGGACAAGGTACTGAAGCTTTCTTT,CASSYSGGQGTEAFF,NA,TRBV6-5,TRBJ1-1,NA,15
TGTGCCAGCAGTGAAGGGATGGACAGCTCCTACGAGCAGTACTTC,CASSEGMDSSYEQYF,NA,TRBV6-1,TRBJ2-7,NA,15
TGTGCCAGCAGCAATGACCGGGACCCCAAGGGTGCGGATCAGCCCCAGCATTTT,CASSNDRDPKGADQPQHF,NA,TRBV2,TRBJ1-5,NA,18
TGTGCCAGCAGTTTTGGGCAGAGCACAGATACGCAGTATTTT,CASSFGQSTDTQYF,NA,TRBV27,TRBJ2-3,NA,14
TGTGCCAGCAGTGAACAACAGGGGAGCTATGGCTACACCTTC,CASSEQQGSYGYTF,NA,TRBV2,TRBJ1-2,TRBD1,14
TGTGCCAGCAGCGTGCGGACAGGGGATTCTCGCAATCAGCCCCAGCATTTT,CASSVRTGDSRNQPQHF,NA,TRBV5-6,TRBJ1-5,TRBD1,17
TGTGCCATCAGGGGGGGCGGGGATCAGCCCCAGCATTTT,CAIRGGGDQPQHF,NA,TRBV10-3,TRBJ1-5,NA,13
TGCGCCAGCAGCCAAGTGAGAGGTTCGAACTATGGCTACACCTTC,CASSQVRGSNYGYTF,NA,TRBV4-3,TRBJ1-2,NA,15
TGTGCCAGCAGCTCATTGAGGGAGGACTATGGCTACACCTTC,CASSSLREDYGYTF,NA,TRBV2,TRBJ1-2,NA,14
TGTGCCAGCAGCCGCAGGAGCGTAGGGCCCAACGTCCTGACTTTC,CASSRRSVGPNVLTF,NA,TRBV3-1/TRBV3-2,TRBJ2-6,NA,15
TGTGCCAGTAGTATAGCCCGACAGGGCAGCAATCAGCCCCAGCATTTT,CASSIARQGSNQPQHF,NA,TRBV19,TRBJ1-5,TRBD1,16
TGCGCCAGCCAACTAGCGACGTTCCAAGAGACCCAGTACTTC,CASQLATFQETQYF,once,TRBV5-1,TRBJ2-5,TRBD2,14
TGTGCCAGCAGCTTGGAGCTAGCGGGGGGGCGAGAGACCCAGTACTTC,CASSLELAGGRETQYF,NA,TRBV5-5,TRBJ2-5,TRBD2,16
TGTGCCAGCAGTCCACAGGGAGGGGGGAACACTGAAGCTTTCTTT,CASSPQGGGNTEAFF,once,TRBV13,TRBJ1-1,NA,15
TGCAGCGTCGGGACAGGGACCATGAACACTGAAGCTTTCTTT,CSVGTGTMNTEAFF,NA,TRBV29-1,TRBJ1-1,TRBD1,14
TGTGCCAGCAGTGAACAAGAGCCGAGAAGCTCCTACGAGCAGTACTTC,CASSEQEPRSSYEQYF,NA,TRBV6-1,TRBJ2-7,NA,16
TGTGCCAGCAGGCCCCAGACAGTTAACACCGGGGAGCTGTTTTTT,CASRPQTVNTGELFF,NA,TRBV4-2,TRBJ2-2,NA,15
TGTGCCAGCAGCTTAGCGCTAGGACTCGACACTGAAGCTTTCTTT,CASSLALGLDTEAFF,NA,TRBV7-2,TRBJ1-1,NA,15
TGTGCCAGCAGTTCCCGACAGAACACTGAAGCTTTCTTT,CASSSRQNTEAFF,NA,TRBV12-3/TRBV12-4,TRBJ1-1,NA,13